Listed here is a single TCR beta chain. These data are taken from a study of blood T cell repertoires in COVID-19. Original methodology: Reference gene primer amplification in the assay estimated nucleated cell counts. Sequencing used immunoSEQ multiplex PCR; TCRdb keeps in-frame clones, though not all of them. The V and J calls and clone size come from that table; D and trimming were worked out from the DNA. The data contain roughly 170,000 clones, 82% of them singletons. The CDR3 runs 14 residues. V shed 6 bases and J 3 bases; nucleotides not matched to a gene: 4. Germline V lookup: CDR1 SNHLY, CDR2 FYNNEI.

Sequenced input: PBMCs or T cells enriched from blood (not recorded which). This clonotype was sampled from a man aged 60-69 years who had recovered from COVID-19. The gene calls are TRBV2 and TRBJ1-5; 8 bases align to TRBD1. The CDR3 loop reads CASRGTGNNQPQHF. The DNA for the CDR3 is TGTGCCAGCAGGGGGACAGGTAACAATCAGCCCCAGCATTTT.